The rows below give T cell receptor beta chains drawn from one sample of a study of identical twins. TCRdb re-called the 5' RACE reads with MiXCR, one entry per CDR3 protein. Here the sample spans about 550,000 distinct CDR3 sequences, about a fifth being singletons. This same sample was also part of a study on yellow fever vaccine responses in identical twins.

Specimen: CD4+ T cells sorted from blood. The receptor set was obtained from a woman younger than 35 in good health. Each CDR3 is given with its conserved first and last residue. D genes are given only for firm matches. Clone size, where shown, is once, few, many, or a class for clones that have expanded.

CDR3 DNA | CDR3 protein | D gene | J gene | V gene | clone size
TGTGCCAGCAGTTACTTGGGGGTGTCGTTCTTC | CASSYLGVSFF | - | TRBJ2-1 | TRBV6-5 | -
TGTGCCAGCAGCTTAGGACAGGGTTTAGGAGAAAAACTGTCTTTT | CASSLGQGLGEKLSF | TRBD1 | TRBJ1-4 | TRBV7-8 | -
TGCAGCGTTGAAGAGAGGCTAGCAGGCAATGAGCAGTTCTTC | CSVEERLAGNEQFF | - | TRBJ2-1 | TRBV29-1 | -
TGTGCCAGCAGTCCGACAGGGTGGATTGACACCGGGGAGCTGTTTTTT | CASSPTGWIDTGELFF | TRBD1 | TRBJ2-2 | TRBV6-1 | few
TGCAGTGCTAGACCCCCCGGGACAGGGAATACCGGGGAGCTGTTTTTT | CSARPPGTGNTGELFF | TRBD1 | TRBJ2-2 | TRBV20-1 | -
TGCGCCAGCAGCCAAGGTCGCACTAGCCTATACAATGAGCAGTTCTTC | CASSQGRTSLYNEQFF | - | TRBJ2-1 | TRBV4-1 | -
TGTGCCACCAGCAGAGACAGGACGTTGCGGGGTACTGAAGCTTTCTTT | CATSRDRTLRGTEAFF | - | TRBJ1-1 | TRBV15 | -
TGTGCCAGCAGCTTGGTGCCAGCGGGAGTCCAATATGAGCAGTTCTTC | CASSLVPAGVQYEQFF | TRBD2 | TRBJ2-1 | TRBV5-6 | -
TGCGCCAGCAGCCCGGGAGGGACTAGCGGCTACGAGCAGTACTTC | CASSPGGTSGYEQYF | TRBD2 | TRBJ2-7 | TRBV5-1 | -
TGCAGTGCGATCGACGGACAGGGGTTTGGCTACACCTTC | CSAIDGQGFGYTF | TRBD1 | TRBJ1-2 | TRBV20-1 | -
TGTGCCAGCACTCTTAGGCGGGAGGGCCCCAATGAGCAGTTCTTC | CASTLRREGPNEQFF | TRBD2 | TRBJ2-1 | TRBV12-3/TRBV12-4 | -
TGTGCCAGCAGCTTAGCGGTGACCCAGTACTTC | CASSLAVTQYF | - | TRBJ2-5 | TRBV7-2 | few
TGCAGCGTTGATAGGGGCTCTAGCACAGATACGCAGTATTTT | CSVDRGSSTDTQYF | - | TRBJ2-3 | TRBV29-1 | many
TGTGCCACCAGTGAGCCTGATAGCAATCAGCCCCAGCATTTT | CATSEPDSNQPQHF | - | TRBJ1-5 | TRBV24-1 | once
TGTGCCAGCAGCCGGTTGGGACAGGGATACACCGGGGAGCTGTTTTTT | CASSRLGQGYTGELFF | TRBD1 | TRBJ2-2 | TRBV14 | once
TGTGCCAGCAGCTCAAACAGGGGTGGCGCCGGGGAGCTGTTTTTT | CASSSNRGGAGELFF | TRBD1 | TRBJ2-2 | TRBV11-2 | few
TGTGCCAGCAGTTTCCGGGACAGGGGGCGAGAGACCCAGTACTTC | CASSFRDRGRETQYF | TRBD1 | TRBJ2-5 | TRBV28 | few
TGCGCCAGCAGCCCCTTTGGACAGGGGGCCGCCGATGAGCAGTTCTTC | CASSPFGQGAADEQFF | TRBD1 | TRBJ2-1 | TRBV5-1 | few
TGTGCCAGCAGTTACTCCCCCGGGACAGCCAAAAATGAGCAGTTCTTC | CASSYSPGTAKNEQFF | TRBD1 | TRBJ2-1 | TRBV6-2/TRBV6-3 | -
TGTGCCAGCAACGACAGGGCAAACACCGGGGAGCTGTTTTTT | CASNDRANTGELFF | TRBD1 | TRBJ2-2 | TRBV12-3/TRBV12-4 | -
TGTGCCACCAGCAGAGAAAGGCTTCTCTCCTACAATGAGCAGTTCTTC | CATSRERLLSYNEQFF | - | TRBJ2-1 | TRBV15 | -
TGTGCCAGCAGTTCTAGAATCGGACTGAGCAATCAGCCCCAGCATTTT | CASSSRIGLSNQPQHF | - | TRBJ1-5 | TRBV27 | few
TGCAGCGGATGGGGACGCGGGTACAATGAGCAGTTCTTC | CSGWGRGYNEQFF | - | TRBJ2-1 | TRBV29-1 | -
TGTGCCAGCAGTTACTCGACGCAGGGATCTCCCTACGAGCAGTACTTC | CASSYSTQGSPYEQYF | - | TRBJ2-7 | TRBV6-5 | -
TGTGCCAGCAGCTTACAAGAAGCAGGGGGCACCGGGGAGCTGTTTTTT | CASSLQEAGGTGELFF | TRBD1 | TRBJ2-2 | TRBV7-9 | -
TGTGCCAGCGGAGGGGACAGGGGACACTACGAGCAGTACTTC | CASGGDRGHYEQYF | TRBD1 | TRBJ2-7 | TRBV12-3/TRBV12-4 | few
TGTGCCAGCAGCCGGGACTTCGGCAATGAGCAGTTCTTC | CASSRDFGNEQFF | - | TRBJ2-1 | TRBV7-7 | -
TGCAGCGTAGACGGGACTAGTACGATCAATGAGCAGTTCTTC | CSVDGTSTINEQFF | TRBD2 | TRBJ2-1 | TRBV29-1 | -
TGCGCCAGCAGCTTAAGCGGACAGGAGGGCGGAGAGACCCAGTACTTC | CASSLSGQEGGETQYF | - | TRBJ2-5 | TRBV5-1 | -
TGTGCCAGCAGTTATTTACCGTCTACCGGGGAGCTGTTTTTT | CASSYLPSTGELFF | - | TRBJ2-2 | TRBV6-5 | -
TGTGCCAGCTCACAAGAGACTGAAGCTTTCTTT | CASSQETEAFF | - | TRBJ1-1 | TRBV18 | -
TGTGCCAGCAGTTTACGGGAGCAGGGCTACAATGAGCAGTTCTTC | CASSLREQGYNEQFF | - | TRBJ2-1 | TRBV12-3/TRBV12-4 | -
TGTGCCACCAGCAGACCATACACAGATACGCAGTATTTT | CATSRPYTDTQYF | - | TRBJ2-3 | TRBV15 | -
TGTGCCATCGGGGTCCAAGAGACCCAGTACTTC | CAIGVQETQYF | - | TRBJ2-5 | TRBV10-3 | -